This T cell receptor beta chain was sequenced during a study of T cell responses to AZD1222 COVID-19 vaccine. Findings and caveats of the study: Mapped onto spike, vaccine-associated CD4 TCRs spanned it and were dominant at 160-218 and 743-854. Donors were chiefly white British, with a greater number of females, and clonal diversity was perhaps underestimated.

Trimming cost V 5 bases and J 4 bases, with 6 bases left between them. Germline CDR1 reads SGHTA; CDR2 reads FQGNSA. The CDR3 loop spans 12 amino acids. As concerns this clone: Its antigen is currently unknown.

Some clones are missing from TCRdb's copy, which holds only in-frame ones; the method was immunoSEQ multiplex PCR. The repertoire holds more than 120,000 clones, with roughly 88% as singletons. The chain links TRBV7-2 to TRBJ2-1; D is undetermined. The source material was peripheral blood, sampled 28 days after the second dose of the MenACWY control vaccine. This receptor was identified in an adult who received the MenACWY meningococcal vaccine as a control. Here the CDR3 reads CASSLRYNEQFF. The CDR3 region has the DNA TGTGCCAGCAGCCTTCGATACAATGAGCAGTTCTTC.